One and the same sample provided the 29 T cell receptor beta chains below, sequenced in a study of blood T cell repertoires in COVID-19. Repertoires were generated with immunoSEQ multiplex PCR, while TCRdb's copy carries only in-frame clones and drops some. The table includes around 160,000 clones, 80% detected once. The material sequenced was PBMCs or T cells enriched from blood (not recorded which). The receptors come from a woman aged 55-70 years who had recovered from COVID-19.

The rearrangement links TRBV24-1 to TRBJ2-2; perhaps TRBD1 as D (6 bases). This CDR3 contains 13 residues. V dropped 4 bases and J dropped 11 bases, with 13 bases sitting between them. In germline, CDR1 is KGHDR, CDR2 SFDVKD. CDR3 in amino acids: CATSELTGVELFF. The CDR3 coding sequence is TGTGCCACCAGTGAGTTGACAGGAGTTGAGCTGTTTTTT.

V is TRBV25-1 and J is TRBJ1-2, with unresolved D. The CDR3 is 15 residues long. The V gene's germline CDR1 is MGHDK and CDR2 SYGVNS. Trimming shortened V by 5 bases and J by 6 bases, and 19 bases separated the two germline ends. Here the CDR3 DNA reads TGTGCCAGCAGTCCCCTAAACGTCCCGGTTAATGGCTACACCTTC. Residues: CASSPLNVPVNGYTF.

The chain uses TRBV19 and TRBJ2-3; 10 nucleotides agree with TRBD2. The CDR3 loop spans 14 amino acids. Germline assignment: CDR1 LNHDA and CDR2 SQIVND (reference sequence). Unmatched junction bases numbered 4, after V lost 8 bases and J lost 2 bases. CDR3 in amino acids: CASELAGTTDTQYF. CDR3 in DNA: TGTGCCAGTGAACTAGCGGGGACCACAGATACGCAGTATTTT. Full variable domain (outside the CDR3, taken from reference TRBV19 and TRBJ2-3): DGGITQSPKYLFRKEGQNVTLSCEQNLNHDAMYWYRQDPGQGLRLIYYSQIVNDFQKGDIAEGYSVSREKKESFPLTVTSAQKNPTAFYLCASELAGTTDTQYFGPGTRLTVL.

This clone was seen a handful of times. The V call is TRBV27, the J call TRBJ1-5, with TRBD1 as a possible D gene (6 bases). V lost 5 bases and J lost 3, with 17 bases in between. The CDR3 sequence is 16 residues long. The germline CDR1 and CDR2 sequences are MNHEY and SMNVEV (reference sequence). The CDR3 DNA reads TGTGCCAGCAGTCCTAACACAGGGATTAACAATCAGCCCCAGCATTTT. Amino acid sequence: CASSPNTGINNQPQHF.

J is TRBJ1-6 and V is TRBV5-1, with 7 bases lining up with TRBD1. CDR1 and CDR2 (germline): SGHRS, YFSETQ. The V and J ends lost 5 bases and 7 bases, in that order; junction bases with no gene match: 12. The CDR3 spans 16 residues. CDR3 DNA sequence: TGCGCCAGCAGAGAATTTACAGGGGTTGGAAATTCACCCCTCCACTTT. Translation gives CASREFTGVGNSPLHF.

The genes are TRBV7-7 and TRBJ1-5; 7 nucleotides agree with TRBD1. The J segment lost 5 bases and the V segment lost 2 bases, leaving 6 bases of the junction unmatched. The germline gives CDR1 SSHAT, CDR2 FNYEAQ (reference sequence). The CDR3 totals 15 residues. This CDR3 is CASSLRRGRYQPQHF. CDR3 sequence (DNA): TGTGCCAGCAGCTTAAGGAGGGGGCGGTATCAGCCCCAGCATTTT.

The chain is built from TRBV5-1 and TRBJ2-7; D may be TRBD1 (6 bases). Germline loops: CDR1 SGHRS, CDR2 YFSETQ. V was shortened by 6 bases and J by 1 base, with 14 bases between the two germline ends. CDR3 length equals 14 residues. CDR3 sequence: CASKGDGTSYEQYF. DNA for the CDR3: TGCGCCAGCAAGGGGGACGGCACTTCCTACGAGCAGTACTTC.

J is TRBJ1-5 and V is TRBV7-9, with D unclear. In germline, CDR1 is SEHNR, CDR2 FQNEAQ (reference sequence). Trimming took off 8 bases at V and 0 bases at J, with 5 bases between the two ends. This CDR3 has 12 amino acids. CDR3 sequence (DNA): TGTGCCAGCCATGTTAGCAATCAGCCCCAGCATTTT. Translating gives CASHVSNQPQHF.

The chain uses TRBV14 and TRBJ2-6; D is perhaps TRBD2 (5 bases). CDR3 length: 14 amino acids. Trimming took 3 bases from V and 3 from J, leaving 6 bases between them. Germline V gives CDR1 SGHDN, CDR2 FVKESK. Here the CDR3 DNA reads TGTGCCAGCAGCCATGACTATGGGGCCAACGTCCTGACTTTC. Translating gives CASSHDYGANVLTF.

This rearrangement joins TRBV6-5 to TRBJ2-7; D might be TRBD1 (6 bases). Germline V lookup: CDR1 MNHEY, CDR2 SVGAGI. This CDR3 is built from 15 residues. Deletions cut 6 bases from V and 0 bases from J, with 15 bases between. The CDR3 DNA follows: TGTGCCAGCAGCCTAGAGAGGGGGAGCTCCTACGAGCAGTACTTC. Its protein is CASSLERGSSYEQYF.

This chain connects TRBV29-1 to TRBJ1-2; 9 positions agree with TRBD1. Unmatched junction bases numbered 15, after V lost 4 bases and J lost 6 bases. The CDR3 length is 16 residues. Germline lookup yields CDR1 SQVTM and CDR2 ANQGSEA. DNA of the CDR3: TGCAGCGTTGTTGAAGAGGCGAACAGGGGGCTGAATGGCTACACCTTC. As protein: CSVVEEANRGLNGYTF. Supplemented by reference TRBV29-1 and TRBJ1-2, the full variable domain reads SAVISQKPSRDICQRGTSLTIQCQVDSQVTMMFWYRQQPGQSLTLIATANQGSEATYESGFVIDKFPISRPNLTFSTLTVSNMSPEDSSIYLCSVVEEANRGLNGYTFGSGTRLTVV.

The chain joins TRBV7-9 to TRBJ1-1; no firm D call. V was shortened by 3 bases and J by 6 bases, with 8 bases between the two germline ends. The length of the CDR3 is 12 residues. Germline V gene sequence: CDR1 SEHNR, CDR2 FQNEAQ (reference sequence). CDR3 bases: TGTGCCAGCAGCTTCTATGATGCTGAAGCTTTCTTT. This translates into CASSFYDAEAFF.

This clone was counted a few times. The gene calls are TRBV19 and TRBJ2-2; 7 positions agree with TRBD2. The CDR3 length is 14 residues. Germline V gene data show CDR1 as LNHDA and CDR2 as SQIVND (reference sequence). The V gene end was trimmed by 7 bases and the J gene end by 4 bases; junction bases not matched to a gene: 6. The CDR3 region is CASIQRGSTGELFF. The CDR3 nucleotides are TGTGCCAGTATCCAGCGGGGTAGCACCGGGGAGCTGTTTTTT. The full variable domain, with the rest looked up from reference TRBV19 and TRBJ2-2, is DGGITQSPKYLFRKEGQNVTLSCEQNLNHDAMYWYRQDPGQGLRLIYYSQIVNDFQKGDIAEGYSVSREKKESFPLTVTSAQKNPTAFYLCASIQRGSTGELFFGEGSRLTVL.

The CDR3 spells CASSAEKTGPPTNEKLFF. The CDR3 nucleotides are TGTGCCAGCAGTGCCGAGAAGACAGGGCCTCCAACTAATGAAAAACTGTTTTTT. This chain joins TRBV2 and TRBJ1-4; 7 nucleotides line up with TRBD1. From germline, CDR1 is SNHLY and CDR2 FYNNEI. V shed 4 bases, J shed 0 bases, and the junction held 11 bases outside the gene matches. This CDR3 comprises 18 residues.

The chain carries TRBV2 and TRBJ2-1, with 9 bases that match TRBD2. V shed 5 bases and J 7 bases; nucleotides not matched to a gene: 6. This CDR3 comprises 14 residues. Germline values: CDR1 SNHLY, CDR2 FYNNEI. This chain's CDR3 is CASSLAGLRNEQFF. In nucleotides, the CDR3 is TGTGCCAGCAGTCTAGCGGGATTAAGGAATGAGCAGTTCTTC.

The gene calls are TRBV5-8 and TRBJ1-1, with D tentatively TRBD1 (5 bases). Germline V CDR1 and CDR2: SGHTS, YDEGEE. The CDR3 contains 16 residues. V dropped 4 bases and J dropped 5 bases, with 21 bases sitting between them. The CDR3 is CASSPPRGLLGTEAFF. CDR3 sequence (DNA): TGTGCCAGCAGCCCTCCTAGGGGACTATTGGGTACTGAAGCTTTCTTT.

The chain combines TRBV5-1 with TRBJ1-1; TRBD1 might be the D (6 bases). The CDR3 contains 16 residues. Trimming took off 5 bases at V and 4 bases at J, with 21 bases between the two ends. Germline-derived CDR1 and CDR2 are SGHRS and YFSETQ. The CDR3, as DNA: TGCGCCAGCAGGCCCTCCGGACAGATTGGGGCCACTGAAGCTTTCTTT. It specifies CASRPSGQIGATEAFF.

The genes are TRBV19 and TRBJ2-1; perhaps TRBD1 as D (5 bases). V was clipped by 3 bases and J by 10 bases, with 13 bases between them. Germline V gene lookup returns CDR1 LNHDA and CDR2 SQIVND (reference sequence). The CDR3 sequence is 13 residues long. The CDR3 region has the DNA TGTGCCAGTAGTATGGCTAGGGGTAACGAGCAGTTCTTC. It specifies CASSMARGNEQFF.

The CDR3 region is CASSLEGGTYNSPLHF. CDR3 sequence (DNA): TGTGCCAGCAGCTTGGAAGGAGGTACCTATAATTCACCCCTCCACTTT. The chain combines TRBV11-2 with TRBJ1-6; D is ambiguous. The CDR3 sequence is 16 residues long. Trimming cost V 3 bases and J 2 bases, with 11 bases left between them. CDR1 and CDR2 (germline): SGHAT, FQNNGV.

The chain carries TRBV9 and TRBJ2-3; 8 bases fit TRBD2. CDR3 size: 16 residues. CDR1 and CDR2 from the germline V gene are SGDLS and YYNGEE. Trimming removed 1 base from V and 4 bases from J; junction bases left unmatched: 8. The CDR3 DNA follows: TGTGCCAGCAGCGTATCCGTTAGCGGGGACCCAGATACGCAGTATTTT. This encodes CASSVSVSGDPDTQYF. The full variable domain, its missing parts supplied by reference TRBV9 and TRBJ2-3, is DSGVTQTPKHLITATGQRVTLRCSPRSGDLSVYWYQQSLDQGLQFLIQYYNGEERAKGNILERFSAQQFPDLHSELNLSSLELGDSALYFCASSVSVSGDPDTQYFGPGTRLTVL.

V usage is TRBV6-5 and J usage is TRBJ1-2, with D perhaps TRBD1 (6 bases). Germline V gives CDR1 MNHEY, CDR2 SVGAGI. The V end was cut by 9 bases, the J end by 2 bases, with 10 bases between. This CDR3 spans 12 amino acids. CDR3: CASATGNYGYTF. The CDR3, as DNA: TGTGCCAGTGCCACAGGGAACTATGGCTACACCTTC.

The V call is TRBV6-5, the J call TRBJ1-5; no clear D gene. The V and J ends lost 2 bases and 6 bases respectively, with 11 bases between them. This CDR3 has 14 amino acids. Looked up from germline, CDR1 is MNHEY and CDR2 is SVGAGI. The CDR3 loop reads CASSYSEGTQPQHF. The CDR3 nucleotides read TGTGCCAGCAGTTACAGTGAGGGTACTCAGCCCCAGCATTTT.

The chain couples TRBV10-3 to TRBJ1-2; 10 nucleotides match TRBD1. The CDR3 contains 15 residues. Trimming at V came to 6 bases and at J to 6 bases, leaving 10 bases not matched to a gene. Per germline, CDR1 ENHRY and CDR2 SYGVKD. The CDR3 coding sequence is TGTGCCATCAGGGAAGCCGGGACAGGGGTGGATGGCTACACCTTC. Protein sequence: CAIREAGTGVDGYTF.

J is TRBJ1-1 and V is TRBV7-9, with TRBD1 as a possible D gene (6 bases). Germline CDR1 SEHNR, CDR2 FQNEAQ (reference sequence). V lost 6 bases and J lost 1, with 18 bases in between. The CDR3 is 16 residues long. The DNA for the CDR3 is TGTGCCAGCAGTATTCAGGGGTGCTTACCGAACACTGAAGCTTTCTTT. This codes for CASSIQGCLPNTEAFF. The full variable domain, its missing parts supplied by reference TRBV7-9 and TRBJ1-1, is DTGVSQNPRHKITKRGQNVTFRCDPISEHNRLYWYRQTLGQGPEFLTYFQNEAQLEKSRLLSDRFSAERPKGSFSTLEIQRTEQGDSAMYLCASSIQGCLPNTEAFFGQGTRLTVV.

The J gene is TRBJ1-4, the V gene TRBV7-2; possible D gene TRBD1, 5 bases. Germline V gives CDR1 SGHTA, CDR2 FQGNSA. The CDR3 covers 14 residues. Trimming stripped 2 bases from V and 1 base from J, with 5 bases between. The CDR3 spells CASSLQGTNEKLFF. CDR3 coding DNA: TGTGCCAGCAGCTTACAGGGAACTAATGAAAAACTGTTTTTT. The entire variable domain, with the rest obtained from reference TRBV7-2 and TRBJ1-4, is as follows: GAGVSQSPSNKVTEKGKDVELRCDPISGHTALYWYRQSLGQGLEFLIYFQGNSAPDKSGLPSDRFSAERTGGSVSTLTIQRTQQEDSAVYLCASSLQGTNEKLFFGSGTQLSVL.

The genes are TRBV9 and TRBJ1-1; 7 bases agree with TRBD1. The V and J ends lost 0 bases and 9 bases, in that order; junction bases with no gene match: 5. The CDR3 has 13 residues. Germline CDR1 reads SGDLS; CDR2 reads YYNGEE. CDR3 DNA sequence: TGTGCCAGCAGCGTAGAAGACAGGGAACAAGCTTTCTTT. The encoded protein is CASSVEDREQAFF.

V usage is TRBV20-1 and J usage is TRBJ1-2; D remains ambiguous. From germline, CDR1 is DFQATT and CDR2 SNEGSKA (reference sequence). V was shortened by 7 bases and J by 2 bases, with 8 bases between the two germline ends. The CDR3 covers 11 residues. This chain's CDR3 is CSVGGNYGYTF. The CDR3 DNA is TGCAGTGTCGGAGGCAACTATGGCTACACCTTC.

The chain carries TRBV19 and TRBJ2-1, with 10 bases matching TRBD2. J gave up 4 bases and V 7 bases, and 10 bases lay outside the gene matches. The germline V gene encodes CDR1 LNHDA and CDR2 SQIVND (reference sequence). The CDR3 consists of 16 residues. CDR3 bases: TGTGCCAGTAAATGGGGAGCGGGGGGGCAATACAATGAGCAGTTCTTC. Protein sequence: CASKWGAGGQYNEQFF.

As regards this clone: An end of the junction does not agree with germline; a read error may underlie this. The CDR3 nucleotides are TGTGCCAGCAACCAAGGTTCAGGGTCTGCTGAAGCTTTCTTT. Residues: CASNQGSGSAEAFF. V is TRBV14 and J is TRBJ1-1, with D possibly being TRBD1 (5 bases). The V gene's germline CDR1 is SGHDN and CDR2 FVKESK. CDR3 length: 14 residues.